Each of the 22 T cell receptor beta chains below was sequenced from the same sample in a study of CD4+ T cells in melanoma. Assay used: immunoSEQ multiplex PCR; TCRdb lists only in-frame clones, some missing. The data contain over 6,500 clones, around 62% of them seen just once; the ten biggest clones take up roughly 22%. Sequencing used cells from a culture (not recorded whether cultured in vitro). The receptors originated from a human donor with melanoma.

The chain has TRBV10-3 and TRBJ2-6; maybe TRBD1 (6 bases). Between the trimmed V and J ends, which lost 6 bases and 4 bases, there was a span of 19 bases. The CDR3 has 17 residues. Per germline, CDR1 ENHRY and CDR2 SYGVKD. The CDR3 protein is CAISPTGGASGANVLTF. CDR3 DNA sequence: TGTGCCATCAGCCCGACAGGAGGAGCCTCGGGGGCCAACGTCCTGACTTTC.

The chain recombines TRBV6-6 with TRBJ1-5, with 7 bases lining up with TRBD1. Germline trimming cut 2 bases from V and 5 bases from J; bases unmatched to any gene: 3. The CDR3 has 14 residues. From germline, CDR1 is MNHNY and CDR2 SVGAGI (reference sequence). The CDR3 protein is CASSYATGHQPQHF. The CDR3 DNA reads as TGTGCCAGCAGTTACGCGACAGGGCATCAGCCCCAGCATTTT.

Within the sample, this clone is medium-sized. The chain has TRBV11-2 and TRBJ2-1; D is undetermined. Germline V CDR1 and CDR2: SGHAT, FQNNGV. V gave up 3 bases and J gave up 7 bases, with 10 bases separating them. CDR3 length equals 13 residues. The CDR3 spells CASSFAGLNEQFF. CDR3 DNA: TGTGCCAGCAGCTTTGCTGGGCTTAATGAGCAGTTCTTC.

The genes are TRBV9 and TRBJ2-1; 7 positions agree with TRBD2. V gave up 0 bases and J gave up 8 bases; unmatched junction bases: 5. The CDR3 contains 14 residues. Germline V gene sequence: CDR1 SGDLS, CDR2 YYNGEE. Here the CDR3 DNA reads TGTGCCAGCAGCGTAGGGGGGGGTTTCGATGAGCAGTTCTTC. As protein: CASSVGGGFDEQFF.

The CDR3: CASSQEGQGSSSYGYTF. The CDR3 nucleotides are TGCGCCAGCAGCCAAGAGGGCCAGGGTAGTTCGAGCTATGGCTACACCTTC. The rearrangement links TRBV4-3 to TRBJ1-2; D is possibly TRBD1 (5 bases). There are 17 residues in the CDR3. Germline values: CDR1 LGHNA, CDR2 YSLEER. V shed 0 bases and J shed 4 bases, with 18 bases lying between them.

J is TRBJ1-2 and V is TRBV12-3 or TRBV12-4; D unresolved. The CDR3 length is 13 residues. V lost 3 bases to trimming and J lost 4 bases, with 9 bases between them. The CDR3 nucleotides read TGTGCCAGCAGTTTCAGGTCAGGCTATGGCTACACCTTC. It is translated as CASSFRSGYGYTF.

This clone was counted a few times. The chain combines TRBV11-2 with TRBJ2-7; D may correspond to TRBD1 or TRBD2 (6 bases each). The germline V and J ends were trimmed by 4 bases and 3 bases, with 13 bases remaining between them. Germline values: CDR1 SGHAT, CDR2 FQNNGV. There are 14 residues in the CDR3. Here the CDR3 DNA reads TGTGCCAGCAGCTGGGACGGGGGCATCTACGAGCAGTACTTC. Its protein product is CASSWDGGIYEQYF.

The rearrangement uses TRBV6-5 and TRBJ1-5; D perhaps matches TRBD1 (5 bases). CDR1 and CDR2 (germline): MNHEY, SVGAGI. This CDR3 comprises 13 residues. V was cut by 5 bases and J by 6 bases, with 11 bases left in between. CDR3 nucleotide sequence: TGTGCCAGCAGTCGACGGGGCGGTCAGCCCCAGCATTTT. Amino acid sequence: CASSRRGGQPQHF.

V and J are TRBV19 and TRBJ2-7; D possibly uses TRBD1 or TRBD2 (5 bases each). The V end was cut by 3 bases, the J end by 6 bases, with 12 bases between. Germline V gives CDR1 LNHDA, CDR2 SQIVND (reference sequence). This CDR3 has 13 amino acids. CDR3 residues: CASSISGPAEQYF. CDR3 nucleotide sequence: TGTGCCAGTAGTATTTCGGGGCCAGCCGAGCAGTACTTC.

This clone has more than one count but fewer than ten. J is TRBJ1-3 and V is TRBV15; the D is unclear. The germline CDR1 and CDR2 sequences are LNHNV and YYDKDF (reference sequence). Trimming stripped 0 bases from V and 11 bases from J, with 14 bases between. The CDR3 extends over 14 amino acids. The CDR3 DNA sequence: TGTGCCACCAGCAGAGACCGGGGAGGGAGACCCATATATTTT. Amino acid sequence: CATSRDRGGRPIYF.

The CDR3 reads CAWEEDREAFF. The DNA of the CDR3 is TGTGCCTGGGAGGAGGACAGGGAAGCTTTCTTT. The chain joins TRBV30 to TRBJ1-1; 7 bases agree with TRBD1. V lost 5 bases to trimming and J lost 8 bases; unmatched junction nucleotides: 5. Germline-derived CDR1 and CDR2 are GTSNPN and SVGIG (reference sequence). The CDR3 loop spans 11 amino acids.

The chain is built from TRBV29-1 and TRBJ1-2; possible D gene TRBD1, 6 bases. V dropped 1 base and J dropped 7 bases, with 10 bases sitting between them. Looked up from germline, CDR1 is SQVTM and CDR2 is ANQGSEA. The CDR3 totals 12 residues. The CDR3 spells CSVEGGAGGYTF. CDR3 bases: TGCAGCGTTGAAGGGGGGGCTGGTGGCTACACCTTC.

The rearrangement links TRBV11-1 to TRBJ1-1; D uncertain. V was cut by 5 bases and J by 5 bases, with 12 bases left in between. This CDR3 spans 13 amino acids. CDR1 is SGHAT, CDR2 FQDESV, per germline (reference sequence). CDR3 protein: CASSLIGTTEAFF. CDR3 bases: TGTGCCAGCAGCCTTATCGGCACTACTGAAGCTTTCTTT. Complete variable domain (other parts from reference TRBV11-1 and TRBJ1-1): EAEVAQSPRYKITEKSQAVAFWCDPISGHATLYWYRQILGQGPELLVQFQDESVVDDSQLPKDRFSAERLKGVDSTLKIQPAELGDSAMYLCASSLIGTTEAFFGQGTRLTVV.

The J gene is TRBJ1-3, the V gene TRBV10-1; no clear D gene. Trimming took 0 bases from V and 0 from J, leaving 15 bases between them. Germline loops: CDR1 WNHNN, CDR2 SYGVQD (reference sequence). This CDR3 region has 18 residues. The CDR3 DNA sequence: TGCGCCAGCAGTGAGTCTGAAGGCAGGCCCAACTCTGGAAACACCATATATTTT. Its translation is CASSESEGRPNSGNTIYF.

This clone turned up a few times. The rearrangement uses TRBV30 and TRBJ2-7; a possible D gene is TRBD1 (5 bases). This CDR3 has 11 amino acids. The germline V and J ends were trimmed by 4 bases and 4 bases, with 8 bases remaining between them. The germline CDR1 and CDR2 sequences are GTSNPN and SVGIG (reference sequence). In DNA, the CDR3 is TGTGCCTGGACCAGGGAATACGAGCAGTACTTC. It yields the protein CAWTREYEQYF.

This clone was counted a few times. V gene TRBV4-3 combines with J gene TRBJ1-4; D unclear. CDR3 length equals 15 residues. Trimming stripped 1 base from V and 2 bases from J, with 8 bases between. In germline, CDR1 is LGHNA, CDR2 YSLEER. The CDR3 coding sequence is TGCGCCAGCAGCCAAGGAGGGTCGACTAATGAAAAACTGTTTTTT. As protein: CASSQGGSTNEKLFF.

This rearrangement joins TRBV28 to TRBJ1-1; 7 nucleotides line up with TRBD1. Germline loops: CDR1 MDHEN, CDR2 SYDVKM. This CDR3 is built from 15 residues. V was pared by 5 bases and J by 5 bases, with 11 bases of the junction left unmatched. The CDR3 region is CASSPYRDRLTEAFF. The CDR3 coding sequence is TGTGCCAGCAGTCCTTACCGGGACAGACTGACTGAAGCTTTCTTT.

The chain combines TRBV7-9 with TRBJ2-1; D unclear. This CDR3 region has 11 residues. Germline V gene data show CDR1 as SEHNR and CDR2 as FQNEAQ (reference sequence). Trimming removed 3 bases at V and 6 bases at J, with 3 bases between. The CDR3 DNA reads TGTGCCAGCAGCTTCGGCAATGAGCAGTTCTTC. Its translation: CASSFGNEQFF.

V usage is TRBV9 and J usage is TRBJ2-5; D is perhaps TRBD1 (5 bases). The CDR3 is 16 amino acids. V was trimmed by 4 bases and J by 0 bases, leaving 16 bases between them. Germline CDR1 reads SGDLS; CDR2 reads YYNGEE. The CDR3 bases are TGTGCCAGCAGCACCGGACACGTAAAGAACCAAGAGACCCAGTACTTC. Its protein is CASSTGHVKNQETQYF.

V usage is TRBV24-1 and J usage is TRBJ2-2; 10 bases map to TRBD1. Germline lookup yields CDR1 KGHDR and CDR2 SFDVKD. The CDR3 extends over 15 amino acids. V lost 12 bases to trimming and J lost 5 bases; unmatched junction nucleotides: 11. The CDR3: CAATGTGDGTGELFF. The CDR3, as DNA: TGTGCCGCCACCGGGACAGGGGATGGAACCGGGGAGCTGTTTTTT.

The chain has TRBV6-5 and TRBJ1-4; TRBD1 matches at 9 bases. The CDR3 runs 16 residues. The germline V gene has CDR1 MNHEY and CDR2 SVGAGI. V shed 4 bases and J 8 bases; nucleotides not matched to a gene: 11. The CDR3 reads CASSSYWTGENEKLFF. CDR3 bases: TGTGCCAGCAGTTCGTACTGGACAGGGGAAAACGAAAAACTGTTTTTT.

Sample share makes this clone medium-sized. Different DNA sequences within this sample yield the same CDR3. CDR3 sequence reads: CASSWKGVAEAFF. The CDR3 DNA reads as TGTGCCAGCAGCTGGAAGGGGGTAGCTGAAGCTTTCTTT. The chain has TRBV5-4 and TRBJ1-1; a possible D gene is TRBD1 (6 bases). V shed 3 bases and J shed 6 bases, with 12 bases lying between them. Germline CDR1 and CDR2: SGHNT and YYREEE (reference sequence). The CDR3 extends over 13 amino acids. The full variable domain, with the rest looked up from reference TRBV5-4 and TRBJ1-1, is ETGVTQSPTHLIKTRGQQVTLRCSSQSGHNTVSWYQQALGQGPQFIFQYYREEENGRGNFPPRFSGLQFPNYSSELNVNALELDDSALYLCASSWKGVAEAFFGQGTRLTVV.